The 20 T cell receptor beta chains presented below share a single source sample, sequenced in a study of cytotoxic CD8 clonotypes in ibrutinib-treated CLL. Method: immunoSEQ multiplex PCR; TCRdb's copy keeps in-frame clones and lacks some. This table holds 100,000 or so clones, 58% found once. The sample in question was PBMCs, obtained after 24 months of ibrutinib treatment. These receptors were obtained from a human donor with chronic lymphocytic leukemia.

The chain combines TRBV29-1 with TRBJ2-7; perhaps D is TRBD1 or TRBD2 (6 bases each). Germline V gene sequence: CDR1 SQVTM, CDR2 ANQGSEA. There are 12 residues in the CDR3. V was pared by 3 bases and J by 5 bases, with 11 bases between. CDR3 bases: TGCAGCGTTGATAGGGGGGTCAACGAGCAGTACTTC. This codes for CSVDRGVNEQYF.

About this clone: The same CDR3 arises from other DNA sequences in this sample as well. The chain uses TRBV18 and TRBJ1-5; tentative D call: TRBD1 (5 bases). Deletions cut 6 bases from V and 0 bases from J, with 12 bases between. Per the germline V gene, CDR1 is KGHSH and CDR2 is LQKENI. The CDR3 covers 15 residues. CDR3 sequence (DNA): TGTGCCAGCTCTCCCTCGGGGGATAGCAATCAGCCCCAGCATTTT. Its translation is CASSPSGDSNQPQHF.

This clone was found a few times. The chain combines TRBV7-3 with TRBJ2-7, with D perhaps given as TRBD1 or TRBD2 (5 bases each). This CDR3 is built from 15 residues. V gave up 4 bases and J gave up 1 base, with 14 bases separating them. Germline-derived CDR1 and CDR2 are SGHTA and FQGTGA. In nucleotides, the CDR3 is TGTGCCAGCAGCTCCGGGGCCGGTAGTTCCTACGAGCAGTACTTC. Translation: CASSSGAGSSYEQYF.

The table lists this clone with a count of one. The junction differs from germline at one of its ends, possibly a read error. This sequence joins TRBV7-7 and TRBJ2-1; 7 bases agree with TRBD2. Germline V gene lookup returns CDR1 SSHAT and CDR2 FNYEAQ (reference sequence). The CDR3 covers 15 residues. The CDR3 protein is CASSLKWGGYDEQFF. CDR3 bases: TGTGCTAGCAGCCTAAAGTGGGGGGGGTATGATGAGCAGTTCTTC.

The chain combines TRBV6-5 with TRBJ2-7, with D maybe TRBD1 (7 bases). Germline values: CDR1 MNHEY, CDR2 SVGAGI. This CDR3 has 14 amino acids. V was trimmed by 2 bases and J by 5 bases, leaving 13 bases between them. CDR3 sequence (DNA): TGTGCCAGCAGTTACCTGGAGGGGGCCCACGAGCAGTACTTC. Amino acid sequence: CASSYLEGAHEQYF.

The V call is TRBV6-1, the J call TRBJ2-2; tentatively, D is TRBD1 (6 bases). Per the germline V gene, CDR1 is MNHNS and CDR2 is SASEGT. CDR3 size: 15 residues. V lost 7 bases and J 6 bases, leaving 18 bases between the germline ends. The chain's CDR3 is CASNSQTGNSGELFF. The CDR3 nucleotides read TGTGCCAGCAACTCGCAAACAGGGAATTCCGGGGAGCTGTTTTTT.

The CDR3 protein is CASRGAGSSSYEQYF. The CDR3 nucleotides read TGTGCCAGCAGGGGGGCAGGGAGCAGCTCCTACGAGCAGTACTTC. The chain is built from TRBV6-5 and TRBJ2-7; a weak D match, TRBD1 (6 bases). Trimming took 6 bases from V and 0 from J, leaving 15 bases between them. This CDR3 is 15 amino acids long. Germline CDR1 reads MNHEY; CDR2 reads SVGAGI.

This clone was observed a handful of times. The rearrangement links TRBV19 to TRBJ2-5; either TRBD1 or TRBD2 may fit D (5 bases each). The CDR3 is 12 amino acids. Deletions cut 6 bases from V and 1 base from J, with 6 bases between. Germline V CDR1 and CDR2: LNHDA, SQIVND (reference sequence). The CDR3 nucleotides are TGTGCCAGTAGGAGGGGCCAAGAGACCCAGTACTTC. Protein: CASRRGQETQYF.

The chain links TRBV7-8 to TRBJ2-5; 7 nucleotides align to TRBD2. The junction had 4 bases not matched to a gene; V was cut back by 0 bases and J by 6 bases. The CDR3 spans 14 residues. Per the germline V gene, CDR1 is SGHVS and CDR2 is FQNEAQ. The CDR3 sequence is CASSLAGGGKTQYF. The CDR3, as DNA: TGTGCCAGCAGCTTAGCGGGCGGGGGAAAGACCCAGTACTTC.

The chain is built from TRBV6-1 and TRBJ1-6; D gene unclear. Per germline, CDR1 MNHNS and CDR2 SASEGT. The CDR3 runs 14 residues. Trimming left V 2 bases short and J 6 bases short, with 8 bases between. The CDR3 is CASSEQNFNSPLHF. Here the CDR3 DNA reads TGTGCCAGCAGTGAACAGAACTTTAATTCACCCCTCCACTTT.

V and J are TRBV6-5 and TRBJ1-1, with a tentative D call TRBD1 (6 bases). CDR3 length: 14 residues. CDR1 and CDR2 (germline): MNHEY, SVGAGI. Trimming pared 6 bases from V and 1 base from J, leaving 12 bases between. The CDR3 reads CASRKQGENTEAFF. DNA for the CDR3: TGTGCCAGCAGAAAACAGGGCGAGAACACTGAAGCTTTCTTT.

This clone has more than one count but fewer than ten. This sequence joins TRBV12-5 and TRBJ1-2; D is unresolved. The CDR3 extends over 13 amino acids. The germline CDR1 and CDR2 sequences are LGHNT and FRNRAP. V lost 7 bases, J lost 4 bases, and 13 bases lay in between. The CDR3 nucleotides read TGTGCTAGTGATCTTCAGGACGGCTATGGCTACACCTTC. Amino acids: CASDLQDGYGYTF.

This chain links TRBV5-1 with TRBJ2-7; 9 bases line up with TRBD2. There are 14 residues in the CDR3. V trimming: 2 bases; J trimming: 3 bases; junction bases outside the gene matches: 3. Germline V gives CDR1 SGHRS, CDR2 YFSETQ. CDR3 in DNA: TGCGCCAGCAGCTTTAGCGGGGGCGTCTACGAGCAGTACTTC. Protein product: CASSFSGGVYEQYF.

V usage is TRBV12-5 and J usage is TRBJ2-5; 10 nucleotides line up with TRBD1. Germline trimming cut 5 bases from V and 5 bases from J; bases unmatched to any gene: 5. This CDR3 has 14 amino acids. CDR1 and CDR2 (germline): LGHNT, FRNRAP. The CDR3 sequence: CASGRGQGYETQYF. The CDR3 bases are TGTGCTAGTGGTAGGGGACAGGGGTACGAGACCCAGTACTTC.

This clone was seen more than once but under ten times. The chain carries TRBV30 and TRBJ1-2, with TRBD1 as a possible D gene (5 bases). The germline V and J ends were trimmed by 2 bases and 0 bases, with 10 bases remaining between them. The CDR3 extends over 14 amino acids. CDR1 GTSNPN and CDR2 SVGIG come from the germline V gene (reference sequence). The CDR3 region is CAWSRGPANYGYTF. In DNA form, the CDR3 reads TGTGCCTGGAGTCGGGGCCCAGCTAACTATGGCTACACCTTC.

The gene calls are TRBV6-1 and TRBJ1-4; possibly TRBD1 for D (5 bases). V was shortened by 7 bases and J by 6 bases, with 12 bases between the two germline ends. The CDR3 contains 13 residues. In germline, CDR1 is MNHNS, CDR2 SASEGT. As DNA, the CDR3 is TGTGCCAGCACGTCAGGGAGGGATGAAAAACTGTTTTTT. This encodes CASTSGRDEKLFF.

J is TRBJ1-2 and V is TRBV7-2; D might be TRBD1 (6 bases). The CDR3 covers 16 residues. Germline lookup yields CDR1 SGHTA and CDR2 FQGNSA. The germline V and J ends were trimmed by 3 bases and 1 base, with 15 bases remaining between them. DNA for the CDR3: TGTGCCAGCAGCTTGGGGGCGCCGGGGAGTAACTATGGCTACACCTTC. Translating gives CASSLGAPGSNYGYTF.

The table lists this clone with a few counts. This chain links TRBV7-8 with TRBJ2-2; 9 nucleotides agree with TRBD2. Per germline, CDR1 SGHVS and CDR2 FQNEAQ. V shed 5 bases and J 7 bases; nucleotides not matched to a gene: 11. The CDR3 has 16 amino acids. In DNA, the CDR3 is TGTGCCAGCAGCCCGCGGGAGGGACCAAGAGGCGGGGAGCTGTTTTTT. This gives the protein CASSPREGPRGGELFF.

The chain employs TRBV6-5 and TRBJ1-2; TRBD1 is a possible D gene (6 bases). CDR1 and CDR2 (germline): MNHEY, SVGAGI. CDR3 length: 14 residues. V lost 2 bases to trimming and J lost 8 bases, with 15 bases between them. This CDR3 reads CASSYRGTYEGYTF. In DNA form, the CDR3 reads TGTGCCAGCAGTTACCGGGGGACATATGAAGGCTACACCTTC.

The chain employs TRBV10-1 and TRBJ1-5, with 9 bases that match TRBD1. Germline CDR1 WNHNN, CDR2 SYGVQD (reference sequence). J lost 6 bases, V lost 6 bases, and 3 bases had no gene match. This CDR3 is built from 13 residues. The CDR3 DNA sequence: TGCGCCAGCAGGGGGACAGGGTGTCAGCCCCAGCATTTT. Protein: CASRGTGCQPQHF.